This TCR beta chain was found in a study of T cell changes during pregnancy in multiple sclerosis. Measured with immunoSEQ multiplex PCR; TCRdb has only the in-frame clones, and not every one. Of about 51,000 clones in the sample, under 95% were seen once. The sample was CD8+ T cells from peripheral blood mononuclear cells, taken in the second trimester of pregnancy. The receptor's source is a female donor with multiple sclerosis, enrolled in a pregnancy study.

CDR3 bases: TGTGCCAGCAGCCTGCCGGACAGGGGCCACACTGAAGCTTTCTTT. Translating it yields CASSLPDRGHTEAFF. The chain links TRBV7-9 to TRBJ1-1; 9 positions match TRBD1. Germline trimming cut 5 bases from V and 3 bases from J; bases unmatched to any gene: 7. Germline V gene lookup returns CDR1 SEHNR and CDR2 FQNEAQ (reference sequence). The CDR3 spans 15 residues. Complete variable domain (other parts from reference TRBV7-9 and TRBJ1-1): DTGVSQNPRHKITKRGQNVTFRCDPISEHNRLYWYRQTLGQGPEFLTYFQNEAQLEKSRLLSDRFSAERPKGSFSTLEIQRTEQGDSAMYLCASSLPDRGHTEAFFGQGTRLTVV.